The 10 T cell receptor beta chains below come from one sample, sequenced in a study of T cells in Graves' hyperthyroidism and ophthalmopathy (dated by TCRdb to about 2019). The library was produced with multiplex PCR. The sample was run on an Illumina HiSeq 2000. TCR beta CDR3 regions were amplified from RNA transcripts. The TCR CDR3 was subjected to a first round of RT-PCR using the HTBI primer set and the Qiagen OneStep RT-PCR kit. TCRdb applied fastp at Q25 and MiXCR to the public reads, then kept only in-frame beta chains. Merged by CDR3 protein, the rows form single entries marked with the most common genes and DNA. The table for this sample lists about 560,000 distinct CDR3 sequences; around 15% of them were counted only once. The ten largest clones take up around 18% of the sample. Sequenced input: blood. These receptors were taken from a woman aged 18-30 years with Graves' hyperthyroidism.

Comment on this clonotype: This may be a read error: a much more frequent sequence differs by one nucleotide. The chain is built from TRBV2 and TRBJ2-3; D call uncertain. Between the trimmed V and J ends, which lost 5 bases and 5 bases, there was a span of 11 bases. Germline CDR1 SNHLY, CDR2 FYNNEI. CDR3 length: 13 residues. In DNA, the CDR3 is TGTGCCAGCAGTACGGCCTGGGGAGATACGCAGTATTTT. Amino acid sequence: CASSTAWGDTQYF. Drawing the rest from reference TRBV2 and TRBJ2-3, the complete variable domain is EPEVTQTPSHQVTQMGQEVILRCVPISNHLYFYWYRQILGQKVEFLVSFYNNEISEKSEIFDDQFSVERPDGSNFTLKIRSTKLEDSAMYFCASSTAWGDTQYFGPGTRLTVL.

Turning to this clonotype: A much larger clonotype is one base distant, so this may be a read error. The rearrangement links TRBV12-3 or TRBV12-4 to TRBJ2-3; 9 nucleotides match TRBD2. The CDR3 totals 17 residues. Trimming cost V 3 bases and J 1 base; bases outside gene matches: 8. Here the CDR3 DNA reads TGTGCCAGCAGTTTTAACCCTAGCGGGGTTGGCACAGATACGCAGTATTTT. This codes for CASSFNPSGVGTDTQYF.

This clonotype has ten or more counts. The rearrangement links TRBV11-1 to TRBJ2-5, with 12 positions matching TRBD2. V shed 1 base and J 5 bases; nucleotides not matched to a gene: 2. The V gene's germline CDR1 is SGHAT and CDR2 FQDESV (reference sequence). The CDR3 totals 15 residues. The CDR3 sequence: CASSLGTSGIETQYF. The CDR3, as DNA: TGTGCCAGCAGCTTAGGGACTAGCGGGATTGAGACCCAGTACTTC. Together with reference TRBV11-1 and TRBJ2-5, the CDR3 gives the full variable domain: EAEVAQSPRYKITEKSQAVAFWCDPISGHATLYWYRQILGQGPELLVQFQDESVVDDSQLPKDRFSAERLKGVDSTLKIQPAELGDSAMYLCASSLGTSGIETQYFGPGTRLLVL.

This clonotype was observed a handful of times. CDR3 nucleotide sequence: TGTGCCAGCAGTGTGAGTGGACAAGGCTACGAGCAGTACTTC. It encodes CASSVSGQGYEQYF. This chain links TRBV2 with TRBJ2-7, with D possibly TRBD1 on 5 matching bases. V lost 4 bases, J lost 3 bases, and 13 bases lay in between. The length of the CDR3 is 14 residues. The germline V gene encodes CDR1 SNHLY and CDR2 FYNNEI. Combining the CDR3 with reference TRBV2 and TRBJ2-7 gives the whole variable domain EPEVTQTPSHQVTQMGQEVILRCVPISNHLYFYWYRQILGQKVEFLVSFYNNEISEKSEIFDDQFSVERPDGSNFTLKIRSTKLEDSAMYFCASSVSGQGYEQYFGPGTRLTVT.

This clonotype was counted between two and nine times. The chain carries TRBV5-1 and TRBJ1-2; TRBD1 might be the D (5 bases). In germline, CDR1 is SGHRS, CDR2 YFSETQ. The CDR3 is 16 residues long. Trimming removed 0 bases at V and 4 bases at J, with 16 bases between. The CDR3 nucleotides read TGCGCCAGCAGCTTGGTTACCTCCGGGGCCATCTATGGCTACACCTTC. It is translated as CASSLVTSGAIYGYTF.

There are many counts of this clonotype. The V call is TRBV7-9, the J call TRBJ2-1, with TRBD2 identical over 11 bases. V was clipped by 5 bases and J by 6 bases; unmatched bases: 6. The CDR3 loop spans 15 amino acids. CDR1 SEHNR and CDR2 FQNEAQ come from the germline V gene (reference sequence). The CDR3 reads CASSPRLAGRNEQFF. CDR3 DNA sequence: TGTGCCAGCAGCCCGCGACTAGCGGGGCGCAATGAGCAGTTCTTC.

There are many counts of this clonotype. The gene calls are TRBV28 and TRBJ2-1; D is undetermined. The V gene lost 4 bases and the J gene lost 1 base, with 8 bases spanning the gap. This CDR3 region has 14 residues. Germline CDR1 MDHEN, CDR2 SYDVKM. The CDR3: CASSWSMSYNEQFF. The CDR3 DNA follows: TGTGCCAGCAGTTGGAGTATGTCCTACAATGAGCAGTTCTTC.

At least ten counts were recorded for this clonotype. The genes are TRBV7-2 and TRBJ2-7; TRBD1 might be the D (5 bases). CDR3 length equals 13 residues. V was pared by 1 base and J by 7 bases, with 11 bases between. Per the germline V gene, CDR1 is SGHTA and CDR2 is FQGNSA. CDR3 sequence reads: CASSLVADTEQYF. The CDR3 bases are TGTGCCAGCAGCTTAGTGGCGGACACAGAGCAGTACTTC.

As for this clonotype: A clone one base away is much larger, so this may be a read error. The chain joins TRBV6-5 to TRBJ1-6; no firm D call. Trimming removed 0 bases at V and 14 bases at J, with 11 bases between. Germline V lookup: CDR1 MNHEY, CDR2 SVGAGI. The CDR3 runs 13 residues. The CDR3, as DNA: TGTGCCAGCAGTTACTCGCACCCCTTGACCCTCCACTTT. It translates to CASSYSHPLTLHF.

This clonotype showed up many times. The rearrangement joins TRBV20-1 to TRBJ2-1, with unresolved D. Germline CDR1 is DFQATT and CDR2 is SNEGSKA (reference sequence). V lost 3 bases and J lost 0, with 12 bases in between. This CDR3 spans 15 amino acids. CDR3: CSASRAGVSYNEQFF. As DNA, the CDR3 is TGCAGTGCTAGTAGGGCTGGAGTCTCCTACAATGAGCAGTTCTTC.